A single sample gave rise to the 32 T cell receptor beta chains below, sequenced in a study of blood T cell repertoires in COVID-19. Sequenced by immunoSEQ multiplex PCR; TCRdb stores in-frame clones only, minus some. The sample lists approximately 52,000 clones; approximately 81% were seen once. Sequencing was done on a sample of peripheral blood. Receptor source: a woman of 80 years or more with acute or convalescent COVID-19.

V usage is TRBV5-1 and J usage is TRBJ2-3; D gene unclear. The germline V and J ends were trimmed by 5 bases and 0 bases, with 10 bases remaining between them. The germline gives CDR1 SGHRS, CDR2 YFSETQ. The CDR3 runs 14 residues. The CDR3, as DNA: TGCGCCAGCAGGTTACTTGCTAGCACAGATACGCAGTATTTT. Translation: CASRLLASTDTQYF.

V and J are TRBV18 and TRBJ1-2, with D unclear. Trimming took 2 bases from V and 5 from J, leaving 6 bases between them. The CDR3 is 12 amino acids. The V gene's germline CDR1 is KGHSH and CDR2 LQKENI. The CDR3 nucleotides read TGTGCCAGCTCACCAAATCAGTATGGCTACACCTTC. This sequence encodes CASSPNQYGYTF.

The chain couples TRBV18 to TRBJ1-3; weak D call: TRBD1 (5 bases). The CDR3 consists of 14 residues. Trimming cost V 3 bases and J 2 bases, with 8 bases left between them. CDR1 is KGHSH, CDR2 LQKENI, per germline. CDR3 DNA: TGTGCCAGCTCACCTTCGACAGCTGGAAACACCATATATTTT. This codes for CASSPSTAGNTIYF.

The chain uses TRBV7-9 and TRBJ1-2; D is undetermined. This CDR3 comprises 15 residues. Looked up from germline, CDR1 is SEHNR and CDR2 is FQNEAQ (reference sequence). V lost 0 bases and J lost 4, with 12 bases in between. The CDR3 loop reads CASSLAGSYSYGYTF. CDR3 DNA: TGTGCCAGCAGCTTAGCGGGCAGCTACTCCTATGGCTACACCTTC.

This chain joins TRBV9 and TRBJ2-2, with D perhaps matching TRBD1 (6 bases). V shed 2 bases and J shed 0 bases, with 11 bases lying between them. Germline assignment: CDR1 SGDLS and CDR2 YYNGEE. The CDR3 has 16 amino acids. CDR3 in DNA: TGTGCCAGCAGCGTGACTACAGGGTCGAACACCGGGGAGCTGTTTTTT. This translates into CASSVTTGSNTGELFF.

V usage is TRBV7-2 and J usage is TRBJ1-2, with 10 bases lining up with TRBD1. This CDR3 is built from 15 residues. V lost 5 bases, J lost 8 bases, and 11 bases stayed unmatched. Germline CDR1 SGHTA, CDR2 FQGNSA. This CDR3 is CASSLSRQGAGGYTF. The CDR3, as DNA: TGTGCCAGCAGCCTCTCCCGACAGGGGGCAGGAGGCTACACCTTC.

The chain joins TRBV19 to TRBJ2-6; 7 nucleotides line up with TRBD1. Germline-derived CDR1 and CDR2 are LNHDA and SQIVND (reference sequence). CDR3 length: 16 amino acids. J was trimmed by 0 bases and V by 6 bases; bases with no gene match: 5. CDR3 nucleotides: TGTGCCAGTAGCCGGGACAGAGCCTCTGGGGCCAACGTCCTGACTTTC. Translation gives CASSRDRASGANVLTF.

CDR3 amino acids: CASSLAIRQGETNYGYTF. DNA for the CDR3: TGCGCCAGCAGCTTGGCCATTCGCCAGGGGGAGACTAACTATGGCTACACCTTC. The chain employs TRBV5-1 and TRBJ1-2; TRBD1 aligns across 7 bases. The CDR3 sequence is 18 residues long. CDR1 is SGHRS and CDR2 is YFSETQ in the germline V gene. Trimming took 0 bases from V and 0 from J; bases not matched to a gene: 11.

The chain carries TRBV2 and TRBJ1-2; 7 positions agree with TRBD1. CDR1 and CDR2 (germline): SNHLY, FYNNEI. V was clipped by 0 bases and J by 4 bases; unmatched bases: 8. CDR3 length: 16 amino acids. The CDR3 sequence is CASSEAGQVVTYGYTF. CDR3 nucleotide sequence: TGTGCCAGCAGTGAAGCTGGACAGGTTGTAACCTATGGCTACACCTTC.

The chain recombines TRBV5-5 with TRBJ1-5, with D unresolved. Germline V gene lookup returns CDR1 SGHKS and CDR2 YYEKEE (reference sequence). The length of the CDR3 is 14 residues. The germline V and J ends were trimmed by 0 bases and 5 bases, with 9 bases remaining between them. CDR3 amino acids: CASSLGIGYQPQHF. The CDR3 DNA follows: TGTGCCAGCAGCTTGGGCATCGGTTATCAGCCCCAGCATTTT.

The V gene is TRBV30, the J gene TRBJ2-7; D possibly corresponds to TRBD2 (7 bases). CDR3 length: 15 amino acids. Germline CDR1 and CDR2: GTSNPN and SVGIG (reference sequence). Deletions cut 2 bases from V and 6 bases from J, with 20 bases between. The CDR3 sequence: CAWSSGGGAGVEQYF. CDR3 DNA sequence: TGTGCCTGGAGTAGTGGGGGGGGCGCTGGTGTCGAGCAGTACTTC.

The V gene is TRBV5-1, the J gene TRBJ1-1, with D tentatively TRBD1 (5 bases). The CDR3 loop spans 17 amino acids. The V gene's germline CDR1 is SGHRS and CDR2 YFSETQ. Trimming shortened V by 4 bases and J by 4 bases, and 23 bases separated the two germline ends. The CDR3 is CASSGAPDGSLATEAFF. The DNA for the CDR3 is TGCGCCAGCAGCGGGGCGCCTGACGGCTCATTAGCCACTGAAGCTTTCTTT.

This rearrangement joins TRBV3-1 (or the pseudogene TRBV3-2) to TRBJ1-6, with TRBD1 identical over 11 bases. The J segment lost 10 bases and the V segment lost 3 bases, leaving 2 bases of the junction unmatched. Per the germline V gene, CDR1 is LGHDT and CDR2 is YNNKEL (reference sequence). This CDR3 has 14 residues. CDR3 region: CASSQGQGESPLHF. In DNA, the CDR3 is TGTGCCAGCAGCCAGGGACAGGGGGAATCACCCCTCCACTTT.

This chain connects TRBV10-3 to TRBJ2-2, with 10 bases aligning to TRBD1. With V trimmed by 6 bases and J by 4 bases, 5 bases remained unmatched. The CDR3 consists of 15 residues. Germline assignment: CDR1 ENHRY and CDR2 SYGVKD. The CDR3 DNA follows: TGTGCCATCAGCGGGACAGGGGAGGTCACCGGGGAGCTGTTTTTT. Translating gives CAISGTGEVTGELFF.

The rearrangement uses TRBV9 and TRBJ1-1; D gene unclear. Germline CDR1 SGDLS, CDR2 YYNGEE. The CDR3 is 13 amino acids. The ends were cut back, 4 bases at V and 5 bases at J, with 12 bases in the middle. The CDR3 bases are TGTGCCAGCAGCCAAGTTGGGAGTACTGAAGCTTTCTTT. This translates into CASSQVGSTEAFF.

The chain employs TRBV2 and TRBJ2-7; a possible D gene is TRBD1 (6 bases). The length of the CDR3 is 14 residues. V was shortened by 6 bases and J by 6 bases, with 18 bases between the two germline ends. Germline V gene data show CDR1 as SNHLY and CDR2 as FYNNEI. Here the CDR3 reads CASSGGQSWGEQYF. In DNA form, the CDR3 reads TGTGCCAGCAGCGGAGGACAGTCCTGGGGCGAGCAGTACTTC.

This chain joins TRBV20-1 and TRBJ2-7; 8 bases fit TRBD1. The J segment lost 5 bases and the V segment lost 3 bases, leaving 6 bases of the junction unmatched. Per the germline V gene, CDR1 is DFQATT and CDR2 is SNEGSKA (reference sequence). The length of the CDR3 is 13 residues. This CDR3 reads CSASWQGADEQYF. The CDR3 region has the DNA TGCAGTGCTAGTTGGCAGGGGGCCGACGAGCAGTACTTC.

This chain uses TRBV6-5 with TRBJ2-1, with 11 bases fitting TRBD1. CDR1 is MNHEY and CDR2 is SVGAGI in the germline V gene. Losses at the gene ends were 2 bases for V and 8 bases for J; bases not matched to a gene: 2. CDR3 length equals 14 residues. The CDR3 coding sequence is TGTGCCAGCAGTTACCGGACAGGGGGCTATGAGCAGTTCTTC. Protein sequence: CASSYRTGGYEQFF.

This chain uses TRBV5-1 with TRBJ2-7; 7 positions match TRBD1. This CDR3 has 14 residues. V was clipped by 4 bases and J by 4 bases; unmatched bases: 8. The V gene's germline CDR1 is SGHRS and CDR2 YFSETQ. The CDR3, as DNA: TGCGCCAGCAGCCGACAGGGCGATACGTACGAGCAGTACTTC. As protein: CASSRQGDTYEQYF.

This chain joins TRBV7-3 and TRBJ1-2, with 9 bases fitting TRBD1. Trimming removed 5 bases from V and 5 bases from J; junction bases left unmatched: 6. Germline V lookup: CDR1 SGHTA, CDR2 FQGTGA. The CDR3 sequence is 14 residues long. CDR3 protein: CASSPGQGWYGYTF. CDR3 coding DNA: TGTGCCAGCAGCCCGGGACAGGGATGGTATGGCTACACCTTC. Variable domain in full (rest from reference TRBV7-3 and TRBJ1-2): GAGVSQTPSNKVTEKGKYVELRCDPISGHTALYWYRQSLGQGPEFLIYFQGTGAADDSGLPNDRFFAVRPEGSVSTLKIQRTERGDSAVYLCASSPGQGWYGYTFGSGTRLTVV.

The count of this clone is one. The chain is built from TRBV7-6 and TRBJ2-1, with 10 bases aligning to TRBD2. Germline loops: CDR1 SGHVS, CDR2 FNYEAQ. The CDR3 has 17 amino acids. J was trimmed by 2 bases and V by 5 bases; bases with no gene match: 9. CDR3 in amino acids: CASSPIAGGVTYNEQFF. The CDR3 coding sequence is TGTGCCAGCAGCCCAATAGCGGGGGGCGTCACCTACAATGAGCAGTTCTTC.

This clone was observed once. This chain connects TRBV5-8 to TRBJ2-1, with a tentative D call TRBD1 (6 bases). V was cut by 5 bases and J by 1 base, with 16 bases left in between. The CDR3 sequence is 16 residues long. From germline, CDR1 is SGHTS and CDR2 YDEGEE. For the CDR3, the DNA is TGTGCCAGCAGTTGGACCGGGACACAATCCTACAATGAGCAGTTCTTC. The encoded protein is CASSWTGTQSYNEQFF.

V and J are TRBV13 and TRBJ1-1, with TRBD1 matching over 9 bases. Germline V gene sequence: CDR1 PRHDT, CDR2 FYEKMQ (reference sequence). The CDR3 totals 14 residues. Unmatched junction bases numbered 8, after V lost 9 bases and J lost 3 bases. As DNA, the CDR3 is TGTGCCAGTCTTACAGGGGGCGTTGACACTGAAGCTTTCTTT. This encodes CASLTGGVDTEAFF.

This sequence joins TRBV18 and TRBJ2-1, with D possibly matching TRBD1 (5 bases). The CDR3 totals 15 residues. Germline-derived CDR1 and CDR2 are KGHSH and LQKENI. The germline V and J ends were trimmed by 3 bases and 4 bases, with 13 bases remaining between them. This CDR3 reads CASSPQGYGYNEQFF. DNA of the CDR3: TGTGCCAGCTCACCGCAGGGATACGGATACAATGAGCAGTTCTTC.

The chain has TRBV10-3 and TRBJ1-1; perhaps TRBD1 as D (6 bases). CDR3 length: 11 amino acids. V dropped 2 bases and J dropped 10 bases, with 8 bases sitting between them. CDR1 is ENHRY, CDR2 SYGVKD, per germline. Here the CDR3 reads CAISEGTLAFF. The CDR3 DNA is TGTGCCATCAGTGAGGGGACACTAGCTTTCTTT.

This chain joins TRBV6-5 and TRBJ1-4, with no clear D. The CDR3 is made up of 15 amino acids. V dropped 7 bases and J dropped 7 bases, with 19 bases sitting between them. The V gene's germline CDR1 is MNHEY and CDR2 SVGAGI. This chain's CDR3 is CASTSLGVGGEKLFF. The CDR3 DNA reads TGTGCCAGCACCTCTCTCGGGGTCGGTGGTGAAAAACTGTTTTTT.

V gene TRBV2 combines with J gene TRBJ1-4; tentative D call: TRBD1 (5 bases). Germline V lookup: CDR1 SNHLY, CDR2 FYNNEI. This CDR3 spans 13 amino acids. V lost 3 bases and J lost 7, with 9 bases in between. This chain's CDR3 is CASSDGAREKLFF. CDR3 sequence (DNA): TGTGCCAGCAGTGATGGGGCGCGTGAAAAACTGTTTTTT.

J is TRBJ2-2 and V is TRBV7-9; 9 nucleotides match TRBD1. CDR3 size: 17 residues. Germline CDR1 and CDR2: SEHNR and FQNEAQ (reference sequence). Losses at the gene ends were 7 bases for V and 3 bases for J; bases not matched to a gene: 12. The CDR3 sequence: CASTRLSGTGYTGELFF. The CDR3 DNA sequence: TGTGCCAGCACCAGATTATCCGGGACAGGGTACACCGGGGAGCTGTTTTTT.

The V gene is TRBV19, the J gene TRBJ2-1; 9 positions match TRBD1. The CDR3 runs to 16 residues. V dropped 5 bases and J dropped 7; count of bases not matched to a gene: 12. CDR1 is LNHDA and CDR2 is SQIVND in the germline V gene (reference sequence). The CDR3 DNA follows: TGTGCCAGTAGTTCGATCGGACAGGGGTTGTCAAATGAGCAGTTCTTC. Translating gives CASSSIGQGLSNEQFF.

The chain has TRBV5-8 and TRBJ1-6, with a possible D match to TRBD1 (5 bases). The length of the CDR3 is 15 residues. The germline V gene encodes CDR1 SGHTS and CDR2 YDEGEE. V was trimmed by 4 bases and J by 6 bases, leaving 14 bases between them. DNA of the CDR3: TGTGCCAGCAGCCCCCGACAGAAGATTAATTCACCCCTCCACTTT. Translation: CASSPRQKINSPLHF.

The CDR3 is CARDSRGPGELFF. In DNA, the CDR3 is TGTGCCAGAGACTCCAGGGGCCCCGGGGAGCTGTTTTTT. This sequence joins TRBV19 and TRBJ2-2, with D possibly matching TRBD1 (6 bases). CDR1 LNHDA and CDR2 SQIVND come from the germline V gene (reference sequence). V shed 9 bases and J shed 6 bases, with 14 bases lying between them. There are 13 residues in the CDR3. Full variable domain (missing parts from reference TRBV19 and TRBJ2-2): DGGITQSPKYLFRKEGQNVTLSCEQNLNHDAMYWYRQDPGQGLRLIYYSQIVNDFQKGDIAEGYSVSREKKESFPLTVTSAQKNPTAFYLCARDSRGPGELFFGEGSRLTVL.

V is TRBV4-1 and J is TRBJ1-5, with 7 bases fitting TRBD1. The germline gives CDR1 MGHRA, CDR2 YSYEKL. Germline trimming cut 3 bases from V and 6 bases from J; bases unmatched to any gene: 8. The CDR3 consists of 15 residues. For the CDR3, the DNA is TGCGCCAGCAGCCAGGAGGGGGCTCAGGGTCAGCCCCAGCATTTT. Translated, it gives CASSQEGAQGQPQHF.